The present entry profiles one T cell receptor (beta chain) with its context. This entry comes from a study of blood T cell repertoires in COVID-19. Study-wide context: The cDNA or gDNA used as material had been derived from T cells, B-cell-depleted T cells, or PBMCs.

Germline-derived CDR1 and CDR2 are GTSNPN and SVGIG (reference sequence). Trimming pared 3 bases from V and 3 bases from J, leaving 8 bases between. The CDR3 runs 13 residues. Clones were sequenced by immunoSEQ multiplex PCR, and TCRdb holds only the in-frame ones, with some missing. The top ten clones hold about 3% of a sample with tens of thousands of clones, roughly 90% of them seen once. The V and J genes are TRBV30 and TRBJ2-2; D remains unclear. The sample consisted of peripheral blood. The TCR sequence derives from a human donor in a cohort sampled during active COVID-19. CDR3 in amino acids: CAWRSFYTGELFF. The CDR3 DNA is TGTGCCTGGAGGTCGTTCTACACCGGGGAGCTGTTTTTT. The whole variable domain, remainder taken from reference TRBV30 and TRBJ2-2, is SQTIHQWPATLVQPVGSPLSLECTVEGTSNPNLYWYRQAAGRGLQLLFYSVGIGQISSEVPQNLSASRPQDRQFILSSKKLLLSDSGFYLCAWRSFYTGELFFGEGSRLTVL.